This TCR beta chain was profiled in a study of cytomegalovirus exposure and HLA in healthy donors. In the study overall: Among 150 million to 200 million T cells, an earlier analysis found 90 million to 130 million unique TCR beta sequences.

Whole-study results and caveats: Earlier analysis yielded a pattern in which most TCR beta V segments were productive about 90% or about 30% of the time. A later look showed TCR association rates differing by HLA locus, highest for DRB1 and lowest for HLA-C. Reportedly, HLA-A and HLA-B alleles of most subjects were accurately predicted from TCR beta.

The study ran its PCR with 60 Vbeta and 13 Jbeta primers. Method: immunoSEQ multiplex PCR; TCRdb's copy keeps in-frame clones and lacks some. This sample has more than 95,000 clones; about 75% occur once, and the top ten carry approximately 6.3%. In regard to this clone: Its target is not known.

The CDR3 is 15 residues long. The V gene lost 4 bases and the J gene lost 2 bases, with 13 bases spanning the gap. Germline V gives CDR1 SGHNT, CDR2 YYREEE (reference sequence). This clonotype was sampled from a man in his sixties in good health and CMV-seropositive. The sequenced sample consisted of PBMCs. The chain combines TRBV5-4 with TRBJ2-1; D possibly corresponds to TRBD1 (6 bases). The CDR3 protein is CASSIQGPTYNEQFF. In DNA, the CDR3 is TGTGCCAGCAGCATACAGGGCCCCACCTACAATGAGCAGTTCTTC.